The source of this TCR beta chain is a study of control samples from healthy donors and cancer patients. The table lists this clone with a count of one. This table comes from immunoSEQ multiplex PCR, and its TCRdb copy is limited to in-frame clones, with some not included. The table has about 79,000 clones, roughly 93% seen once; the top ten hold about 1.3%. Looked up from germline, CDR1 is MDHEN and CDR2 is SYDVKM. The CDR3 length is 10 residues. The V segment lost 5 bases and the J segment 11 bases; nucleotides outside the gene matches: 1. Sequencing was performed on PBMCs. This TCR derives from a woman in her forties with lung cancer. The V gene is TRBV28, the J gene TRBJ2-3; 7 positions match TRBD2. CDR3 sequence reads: CASSGGGQYF. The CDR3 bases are TGTGCCAGCAGTGGGGGGGGGCAGTATTTT. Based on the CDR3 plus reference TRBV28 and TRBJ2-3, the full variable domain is DVKVTQSSRYLVKRTGEKVFLECVQDMDHENMFWYRQDPGLGLRLIYFSYDVKMKEKGDIPEGYSVSREKKERFSLILESASTNQTSMYLCASSGGGQYFGPGTRLTVL.